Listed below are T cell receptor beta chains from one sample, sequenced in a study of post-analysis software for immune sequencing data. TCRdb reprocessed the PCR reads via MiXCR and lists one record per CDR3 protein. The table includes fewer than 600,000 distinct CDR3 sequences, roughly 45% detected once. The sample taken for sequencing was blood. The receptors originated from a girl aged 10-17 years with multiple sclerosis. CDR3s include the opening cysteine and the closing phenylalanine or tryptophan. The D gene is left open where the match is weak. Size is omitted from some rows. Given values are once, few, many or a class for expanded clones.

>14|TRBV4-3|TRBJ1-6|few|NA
TGCGCCAGCAGCGAGGGGACTGACCGAACACCCCTCCACTTT
CASSEGTDRTPLHF
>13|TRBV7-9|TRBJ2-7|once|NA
TGTGCCAGCAGCAGGGAAAGTTCCTACGAGCAGTACTTC
CASSRESSYEQYF
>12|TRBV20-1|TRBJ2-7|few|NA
TGCAGTGCTAACCTCCCAGGGGGGAAGCAGTACTTC
CSANLPGGKQYF
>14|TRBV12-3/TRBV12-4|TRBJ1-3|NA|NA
TGTGCCAGCAGTTTCGGAGAACGCGGAAACACCATATATTTT
CASSFGERGNTIYF
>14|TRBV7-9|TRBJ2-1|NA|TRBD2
TGTGCCAGCAGCCCCGGGACTAGCCGCGGTGAGCAGTTCTTC
CASSPGTSRGEQFF
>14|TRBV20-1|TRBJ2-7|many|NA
TGCAGTGCTAGAAGCGACAGAAGCTCCTACGAGCAGTACTTC
CSARSDRSSYEQYF
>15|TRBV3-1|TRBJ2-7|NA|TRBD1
TGTGCCAGCAGCCAAGATCTGAGGTCAGGGGGCGAGCAGTACTTC
CASSQDLRSGGEQYF
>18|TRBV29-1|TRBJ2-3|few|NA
TGCAGCGTTGACCGAGCGGATCCCTCATTCTCCACCACAGATACGCAGTATTTT
CSVDRADPSFSTTDTQYF
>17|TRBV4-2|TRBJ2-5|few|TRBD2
TGTGCCAGCAGCCAAGTCCTGGCGGGAGGAGGGCAAGAGACCCAGTACTTC
CASSQVLAGGGQETQYF
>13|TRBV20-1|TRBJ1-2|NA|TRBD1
TGCAGTGCTAGTGGGACAGGGGAGGTCGGCTACACCTTC
CSASGTGEVGYTF
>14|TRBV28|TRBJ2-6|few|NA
TGTGCCAGCAGTTTGTTAGCAAGGGCCAACGTCCTGACTTTC
CASSLLARANVLTF
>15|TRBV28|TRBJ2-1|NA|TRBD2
TGTGCCAGCAGTTTGTGGGGACTAGGACCGAATGAGCAGTTCTTC
CASSLWGLGPNEQFF
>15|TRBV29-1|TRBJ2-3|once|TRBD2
TGCAGCGTCGGAGATAGACTAGCGGGGTTGGATACGCAGTATTTT
CSVGDRLAGLDTQYF
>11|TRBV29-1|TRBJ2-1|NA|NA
TGCAGCGTTAGTAGCGAGAATGAGCAGTTCTTC
CSVSSENEQFF
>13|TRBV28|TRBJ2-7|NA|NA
TGTGCCAGCAGTTTCGCAGGGGTCTACGAGCAGTACTTC
CASSFAGVYEQYF
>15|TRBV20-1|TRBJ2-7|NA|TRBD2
TGCAGTGCTAGATTCGGACTAGCGGGAGTTTACGAGCAGTACTTC
CSARFGLAGVYEQYF
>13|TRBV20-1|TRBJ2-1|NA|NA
TGCAGTGCTAGAGTCCCTGACTACAATGAGCAGTTCTTC
CSARVPDYNEQFF
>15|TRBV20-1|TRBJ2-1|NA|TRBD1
TGCAGTGCTAGTACGGGACAGGGGGTATGGGATGAGCAGTTCTTC
CSASTGQGVWDEQFF
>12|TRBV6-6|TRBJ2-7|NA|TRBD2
TGTGCCGGCCGCGGGGGGAGTTACGAGCAGTACTTC
CAGRGGSYEQYF
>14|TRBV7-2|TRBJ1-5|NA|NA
TGTGCCAGCAGCTTAGAAAGGGGCAATCAGCCCCAGCATTTT
CASSLERGNQPQHF
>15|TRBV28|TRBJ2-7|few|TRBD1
TGTGCCAGCAGTCCGCTGGGGACAGGGTCCTACGAGCAGTACTTC
CASSPLGTGSYEQYF
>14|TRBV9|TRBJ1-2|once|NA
TGTGCCAGCAGCGTAGACAAAAGCGGCTATGGCTACACCTTC
CASSVDKSGYGYTF
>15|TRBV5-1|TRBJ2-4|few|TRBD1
TGCGCCAGCAGCCTCGGGACAGGGCAACAAAACATTCAGTACTTC
CASSLGTGQQNIQYF
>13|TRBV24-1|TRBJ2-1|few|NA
TGTGCCACCAGTGATCAGTCCTACAATGAGCAGTTCTTC
CATSDQSYNEQFF
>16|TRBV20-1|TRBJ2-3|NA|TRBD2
TGCAGTGCTAGAAAAATAGCGGGAGAAGGGAAAGATACGCAGTATTTT
CSARKIAGEGKDTQYF
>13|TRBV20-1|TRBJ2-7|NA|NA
TGCAGTGCTAGATCCCCAATGAGGTACGAGCAGTACTTC
CSARSPMRYEQYF
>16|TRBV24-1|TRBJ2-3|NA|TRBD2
TGTGCCACCAGTGGACTAGCGGGAGCGTCTCCGGATACGCAGTATTTT
CATSGLAGASPDTQYF
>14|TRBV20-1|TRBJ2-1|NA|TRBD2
TGCAGTGCTAGGGCTAGCGGGAAACGCAATGAGCAGTTCTTC
CSARASGKRNEQFF
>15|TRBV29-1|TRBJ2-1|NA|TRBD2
TGCAGCGTTGAAAGGGAGACTAGCGGGAACATTGAGCAGTTCTTC
CSVERETSGNIEQFF
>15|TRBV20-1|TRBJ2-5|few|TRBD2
TGCAGTGTAAAAGCGGGAGGGCCAGCGACGGAGACCCAGTACTTC
CSVKAGGPATETQYF
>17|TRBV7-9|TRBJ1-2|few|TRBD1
TGTGCCAGCAGCACCTCCGGGACAGGGGCGCCGGGCTATGGCTACACCTTC
CASSTSGTGAPGYGYTF
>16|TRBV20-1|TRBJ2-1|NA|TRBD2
TGCAGTGCTAGAGATATGGTGTTAGCGGGAGTAAATGAGCAGTTCTTC
CSARDMVLAGVNEQFF
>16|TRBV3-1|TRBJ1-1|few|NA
TGTGCCAGCAGCCAAAGAGGTCTTGAGCTGAACGGTGAAGCTTTCTTT
CASSQRGLELNGEAFF